This T cell receptor beta chain was sequenced during a study of OX40 agonist ivuxolimab in advanced cancers. Turning to the study itself: As their treatment, patients were administered ivuxolimab, an agonistic anti-OX40 (CD134) antibody. Every patient in dose escalation had hepatocellular carcinoma, melanoma, renal cell or head and neck cancer. Of the patients, three showed partial responses, one with hepatocellular carcinoma and two with cutaneous melanoma.

The protocol was immunoSEQ multiplex PCR, while the TCRdb copy is restricted to in-frame clones and leaves out a portion. This table holds tens of thousands of clones, around 90% found once. The CDR3 is 14 amino acids. Looked up from germline, CDR1 is SGHDN and CDR2 is FVKESK. V gave up 0 bases and J gave up 7 bases, with 12 bases separating them. Specimen: CD4+ or CD8+ T cells sorted from blood, collected in a trial of the OX40 agonist ivuxolimab. The sequence was obtained from an adult with an advanced solid tumor such as melanoma, head and neck, liver or kidney cancer. The rearrangement uses TRBV14 and TRBJ1-2; the D gene is possibly TRBD1 (6 bases). The CDR3: CASSQDWGGSGYTF. The CDR3 DNA is TGTGCCAGCAGCCAAGATTGGGGGGGCTCTGGCTACACCTTC.